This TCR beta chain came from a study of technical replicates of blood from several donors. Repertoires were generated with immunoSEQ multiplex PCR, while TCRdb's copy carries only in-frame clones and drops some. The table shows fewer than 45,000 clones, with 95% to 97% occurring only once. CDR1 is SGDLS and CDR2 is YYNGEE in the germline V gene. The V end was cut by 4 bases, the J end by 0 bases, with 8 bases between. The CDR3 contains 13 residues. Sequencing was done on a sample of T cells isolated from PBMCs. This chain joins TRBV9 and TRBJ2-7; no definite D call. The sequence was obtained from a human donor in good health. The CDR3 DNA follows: TGTGCCAGCAGCCCCCGTAGCTCCTACGAGCAGTACTTC. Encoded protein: CASSPRSSYEQYF.